The sequence of this TCR beta chain was determined in a study of Ad26.COV2.S vaccination and SARS-CoV-2 variants. For the study at large: Donor participated within the Ad26.COV2.S arm of the COV1001 trial. Regarding the study as a whole: Spike-specific CD8+ and CD4+ T cell responses reportedly showed substantial breadth after vaccination.

CDR1 SQVTM and CDR2 ANQGSEA come from the germline V gene. The CDR3 contains 13 residues. The germline V and J ends were trimmed by 4 bases and 0 bases, with 10 bases remaining between them. Treatment indicated: around 19 received Ad26.COV2.S at low or high dose, single or two shots; a few received placebo; per-sample allocation not given. Collection of the samples took place on day 63 after the first injection of vaccine or placebo. Donor was an adult aged 18-55 years in Boston. Remarks on this clone: Its antigen is as yet unknown.

TCRdb's copy holds only in-frame clones and misses some; the assay was immunoSEQ multiplex PCR. The repertoire holds 510,000 or so clones, with around 88% as singletons. The origin of this receptor is a person aged 18-60 years who received the Ad26.COV2.S COVID-19 vaccine or a placebo. Sequencing used peripheral blood, obtained in a trial of Ad26.COV2.S vaccine versus placebo. The chain employs TRBV29-1 and TRBJ2-7; D not resolved. CDR3 loop: CSVVSSFSYEQYF. CDR3 nucleotides: TGCAGCGTTGTCAGTTCCTTCTCCTACGAGCAGTACTTC.